Sequencing of this T cell receptor (beta chain) was carried out in a study of blood T cell repertoires in COVID-19. In the original processing: By means of reference gene primer amplification, nucleated cell counts were estimated. Only in-frame clones appear in the TCRdb table, and some are missing; sequencing was by immunoSEQ multiplex PCR. The V and J calls and clone size were taken over from that table, and D and trimming were inferred from the DNA. The sample records over 250,000 clones, around nine tenths being singletons. Participants were aged about 18 to 89 years from around 26 US areas. Participants reported their clinical history, and cohort assignment relied on those reports. What the recovered Cohort 3 donors had was two negative PCRs, clearance, or symptom resolution. With V trimmed by 3 bases and J by 11 bases, 5 bases remained unmatched. Germline CDR1 is KGHDR and CDR2 is SFDVKD. This CDR3 is built from 12 residues.

The material sequenced was PBMCs or T cells enriched from blood (not recorded which). The chain recombines TRBV24-1 with TRBJ1-1, with 7 nucleotides matching TRBD1. The TCR was taken from a man between 35 and 55 years old who had recovered from COVID-19. The CDR3 region has the DNA TGTGCCACCAGTGATATTACAGGGGAGGCTTTCTTT. This sequence encodes CATSDITGEAFF.